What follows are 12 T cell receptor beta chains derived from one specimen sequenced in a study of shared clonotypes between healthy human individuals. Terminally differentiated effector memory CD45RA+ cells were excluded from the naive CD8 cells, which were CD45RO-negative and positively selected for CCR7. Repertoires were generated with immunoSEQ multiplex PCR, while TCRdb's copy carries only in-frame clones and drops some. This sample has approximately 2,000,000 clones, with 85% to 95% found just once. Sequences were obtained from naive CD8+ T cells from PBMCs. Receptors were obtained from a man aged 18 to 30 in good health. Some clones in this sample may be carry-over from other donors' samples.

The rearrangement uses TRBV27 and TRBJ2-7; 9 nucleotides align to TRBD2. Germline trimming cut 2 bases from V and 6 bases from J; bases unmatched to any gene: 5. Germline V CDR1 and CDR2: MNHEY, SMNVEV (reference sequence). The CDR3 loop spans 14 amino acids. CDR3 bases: TGTGCCAGCAGTTTAGTAGCGGGAGCTACCGAGCAGTACTTC. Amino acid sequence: CASSLVAGATEQYF.

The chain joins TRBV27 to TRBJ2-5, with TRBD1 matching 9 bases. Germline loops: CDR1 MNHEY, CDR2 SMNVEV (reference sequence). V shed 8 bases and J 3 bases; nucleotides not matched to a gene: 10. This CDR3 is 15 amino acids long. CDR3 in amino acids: CASGPAGQGEETQYF. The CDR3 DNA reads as TGTGCCAGCGGACCCGCGGGACAGGGAGAAGAGACCCAGTACTTC.

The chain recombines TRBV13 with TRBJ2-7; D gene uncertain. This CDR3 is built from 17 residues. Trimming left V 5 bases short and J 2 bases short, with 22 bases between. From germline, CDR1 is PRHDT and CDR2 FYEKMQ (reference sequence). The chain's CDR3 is CASSGLGNYGRTYEQYF. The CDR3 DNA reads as TGTGCCAGCAGCGGATTAGGGAATTATGGGCGGACCTACGAGCAGTACTTC. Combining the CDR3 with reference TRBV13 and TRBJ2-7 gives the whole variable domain AAGVIQSPRHLIKEKRETATLKCYPIPRHDTVYWYQQGPGQDPQFLISFYEKMQSDKGSIPDRFSAQQFSDYHSELNMSSLELGDSALYFCASSGLGNYGRTYEQYFGPGTRLTVT.

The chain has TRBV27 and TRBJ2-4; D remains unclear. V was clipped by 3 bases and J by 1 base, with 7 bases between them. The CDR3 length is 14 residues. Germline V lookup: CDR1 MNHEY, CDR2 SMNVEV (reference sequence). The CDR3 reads CASSFLRAKNIQYF. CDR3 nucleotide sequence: TGTGCCAGCAGTTTCCTTCGTGCCAAAAACATTCAGTACTTC.

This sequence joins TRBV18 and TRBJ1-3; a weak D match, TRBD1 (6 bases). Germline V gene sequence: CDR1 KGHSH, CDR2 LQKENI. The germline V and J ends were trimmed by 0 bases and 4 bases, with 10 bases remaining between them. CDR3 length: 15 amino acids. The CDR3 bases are TGTGCCAGCTCACCACCCCGGGGGCCCGGAAACACCATATATTTT. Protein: CASSPPRGPGNTIYF.

This CDR3 reads CASSAPAGTSGRVTYNEQFF. CDR3 bases: TGTGCCAGCAGCGCCCCCGCCGGGACTAGCGGGAGGGTGACCTACAATGAGCAGTTCTTC. This chain uses TRBV11-3 with TRBJ2-1; 16 bases are a match to TRBD2. The CDR3 is 20 residues long. The germline CDR1 and CDR2 sequences are SGHNT and YENEEA. Trimming cost V 5 bases and J 2 bases; bases outside gene matches: 12.

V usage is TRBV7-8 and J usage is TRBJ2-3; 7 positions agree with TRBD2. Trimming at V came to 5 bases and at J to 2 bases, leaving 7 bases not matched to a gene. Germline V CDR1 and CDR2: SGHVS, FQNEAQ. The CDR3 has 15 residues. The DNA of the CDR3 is TGTGCCAGCAGCCGAAGCGGGGATCACACAGATACGCAGTATTTT. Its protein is CASSRSGDHTDTQYF.

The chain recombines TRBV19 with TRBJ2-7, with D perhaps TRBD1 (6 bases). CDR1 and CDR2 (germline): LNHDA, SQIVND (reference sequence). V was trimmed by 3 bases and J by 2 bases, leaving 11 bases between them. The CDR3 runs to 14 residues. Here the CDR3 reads CASSIVTGTYEQYF. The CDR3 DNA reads TGTGCCAGTAGTATCGTGACAGGTACCTACGAGCAGTACTTC.

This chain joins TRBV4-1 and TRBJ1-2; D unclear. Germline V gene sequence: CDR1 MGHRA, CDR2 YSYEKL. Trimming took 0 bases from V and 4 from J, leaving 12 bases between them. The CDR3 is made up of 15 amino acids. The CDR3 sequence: CASSQDWSTSYGYTF. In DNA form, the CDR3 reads TGCGCCAGCAGCCAAGATTGGTCCACCTCCTATGGCTACACCTTC.

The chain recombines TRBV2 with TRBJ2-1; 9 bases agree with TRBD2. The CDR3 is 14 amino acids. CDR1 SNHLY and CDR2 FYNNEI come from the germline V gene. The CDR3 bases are TGTGCGGGGGGGTCGCGGACTAGCGACAATGAGCAGTTCTTC. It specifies CAGGSRTSDNEQFF.

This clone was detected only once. In DNA, the CDR3 is TGTGCCAGCAGTTCCCCCTCGGGCTCCTACAATGAGCAGTTCTTC. It codes for CASSSPSGSYNEQFF. This rearrangement joins TRBV27 to TRBJ2-1; D remains ambiguous. The CDR3 covers 15 residues. The V and J ends lost 4 bases and 0 bases respectively, with 10 bases between them. The germline V gene has CDR1 MNHEY and CDR2 SMNVEV (reference sequence).

Here the CDR3 reads CASSQDLEGVARDTQYF. CDR3 nucleotides: TGCGCCAGCAGCCAAGATCTAGAAGGGGTAGCGAGAGATACGCAGTATTTT. The chain employs TRBV4-3 and TRBJ2-3; D is tentatively TRBD1 or TRBD2 (5 bases each). This CDR3 contains 17 residues. Deletions cut 0 bases from V and 5 bases from J, with 18 bases between. Germline values: CDR1 LGHNA, CDR2 YSLEER.